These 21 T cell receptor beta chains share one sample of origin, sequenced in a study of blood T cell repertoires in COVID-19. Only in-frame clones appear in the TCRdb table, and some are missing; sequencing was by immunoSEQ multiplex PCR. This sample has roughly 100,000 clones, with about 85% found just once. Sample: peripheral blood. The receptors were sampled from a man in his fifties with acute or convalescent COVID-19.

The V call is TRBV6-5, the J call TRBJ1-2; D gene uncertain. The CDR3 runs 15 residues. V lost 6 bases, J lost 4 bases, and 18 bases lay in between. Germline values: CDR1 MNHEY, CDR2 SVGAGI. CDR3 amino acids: CASRPTGLGSYGYTF. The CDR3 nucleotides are TGTGCCAGCAGGCCGACGGGTCTGGGTTCCTATGGCTACACCTTC.

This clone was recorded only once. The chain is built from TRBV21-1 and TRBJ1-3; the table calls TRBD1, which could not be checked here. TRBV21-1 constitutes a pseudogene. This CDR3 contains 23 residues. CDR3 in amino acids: CASSWSGHEMNSPFSSSGNTIYF. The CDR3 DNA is TGTGCCAGCAGCTGGTCCGGACACGAAATGAATTCTCCGTTTTCCAGCTCTGGAAACACCATATATTTT.

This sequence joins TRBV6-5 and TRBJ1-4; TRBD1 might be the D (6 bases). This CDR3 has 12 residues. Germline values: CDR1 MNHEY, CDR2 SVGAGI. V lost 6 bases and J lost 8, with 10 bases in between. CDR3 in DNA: TGTGCCAGCAGGGGACACCAGGAAAAACTGTTTTTT. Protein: CASRGHQEKLFF.

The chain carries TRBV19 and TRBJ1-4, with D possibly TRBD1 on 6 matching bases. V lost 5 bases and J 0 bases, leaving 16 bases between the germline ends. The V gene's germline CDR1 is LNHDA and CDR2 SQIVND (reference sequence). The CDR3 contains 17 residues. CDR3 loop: CASSEGGRGATNEKLFF. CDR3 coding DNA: TGTGCCAGTAGTGAGGGTGGCAGGGGAGCAACTAATGAAAAACTGTTTTTT.

CDR3 coding DNA: TGTGCCAGCAGTTTAGGGGCAGGGGTGGACCCTCTGGGCAACGAGCAGTACTTC. Its translation: CASSLGAGVDPLGNEQYF. The rearrangement joins TRBV27 to TRBJ2-7; the D gene is possibly TRBD1 (6 bases). Germline V gene lookup returns CDR1 MNHEY and CDR2 SMNVEV (reference sequence). The CDR3 covers 18 residues. V gave up 2 bases and J gave up 5 bases, with 25 bases separating them.

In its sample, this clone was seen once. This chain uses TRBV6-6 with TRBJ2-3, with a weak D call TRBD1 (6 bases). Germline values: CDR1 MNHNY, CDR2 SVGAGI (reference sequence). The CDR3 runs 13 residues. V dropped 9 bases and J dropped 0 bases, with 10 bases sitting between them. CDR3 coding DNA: TGTGCCAGTACAGGGCCAAGCACAGATACGCAGTATTTT. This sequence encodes CASTGPSTDTQYF.

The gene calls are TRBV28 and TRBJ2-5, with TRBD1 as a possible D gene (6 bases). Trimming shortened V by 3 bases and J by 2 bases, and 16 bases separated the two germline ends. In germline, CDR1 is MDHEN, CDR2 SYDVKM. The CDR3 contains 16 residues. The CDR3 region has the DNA TGTGCCAGCAGTTTGGGGGACATTAATCTTCAAGAGACCCAGTACTTC. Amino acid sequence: CASSLGDINLQETQYF.

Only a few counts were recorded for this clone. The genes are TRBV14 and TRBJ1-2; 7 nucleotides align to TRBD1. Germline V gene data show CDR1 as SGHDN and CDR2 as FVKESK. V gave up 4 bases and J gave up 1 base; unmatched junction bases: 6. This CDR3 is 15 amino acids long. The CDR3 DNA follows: TGTGCCAGCAGCCCATCACAGGGGATTAACTATGGCTACACCTTC. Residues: CASSPSQGINYGYTF.

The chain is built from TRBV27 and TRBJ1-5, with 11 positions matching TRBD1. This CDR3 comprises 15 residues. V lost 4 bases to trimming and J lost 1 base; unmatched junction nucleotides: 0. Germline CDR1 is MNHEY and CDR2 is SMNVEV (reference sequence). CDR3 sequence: CASSWTGGSNQPQHF. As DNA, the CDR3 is TGTGCCAGCAGTTGGACAGGGGGCAGCAATCAGCCCCAGCATTTT.

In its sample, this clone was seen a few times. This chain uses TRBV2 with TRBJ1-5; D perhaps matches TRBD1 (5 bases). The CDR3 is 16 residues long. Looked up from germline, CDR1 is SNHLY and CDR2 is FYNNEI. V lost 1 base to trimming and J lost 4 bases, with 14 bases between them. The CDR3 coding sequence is TGTGCCAGCAGTGAAGGGGGCAGGTATAGAAATCAGCCCCAGCATTTT. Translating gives CASSEGGRYRNQPQHF.

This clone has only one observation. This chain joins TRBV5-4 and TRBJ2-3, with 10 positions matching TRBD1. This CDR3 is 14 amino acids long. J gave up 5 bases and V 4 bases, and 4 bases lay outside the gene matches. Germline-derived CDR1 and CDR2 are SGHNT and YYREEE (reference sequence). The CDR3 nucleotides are TGTGCCAGCAGCCCGGGACAGGGGAGAGATACGCAGTATTTT. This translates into CASSPGQGRDTQYF.

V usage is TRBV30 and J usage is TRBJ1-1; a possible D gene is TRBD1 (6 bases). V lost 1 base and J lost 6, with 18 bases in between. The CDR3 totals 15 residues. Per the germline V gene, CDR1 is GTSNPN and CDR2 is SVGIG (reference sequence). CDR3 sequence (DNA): TGTGCCTGGAGTGCGGCCCCCGGGACACCCCCTGAAGCTTTCTTT. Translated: CAWSAAPGTPPEAFF.

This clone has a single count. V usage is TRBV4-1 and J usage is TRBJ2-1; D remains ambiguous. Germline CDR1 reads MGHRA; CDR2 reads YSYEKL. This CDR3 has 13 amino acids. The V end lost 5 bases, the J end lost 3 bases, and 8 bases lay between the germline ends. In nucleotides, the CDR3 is TGCGCCAGCAGCTCCACCGGCTACAATGAGCAGTTCTTC. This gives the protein CASSSTGYNEQFF.

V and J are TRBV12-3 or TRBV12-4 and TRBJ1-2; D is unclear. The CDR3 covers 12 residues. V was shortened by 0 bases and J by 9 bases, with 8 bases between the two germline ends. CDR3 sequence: CASSLATARYTF. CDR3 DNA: TGTGCCAGCAGTTTAGCAACAGCTCGCTACACCTTC.

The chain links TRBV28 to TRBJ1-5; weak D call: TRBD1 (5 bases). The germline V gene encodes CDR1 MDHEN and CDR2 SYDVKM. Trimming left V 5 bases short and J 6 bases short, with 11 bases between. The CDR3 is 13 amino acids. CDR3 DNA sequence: TGTGCCAGCAGTCGGGGGGGAGGTCAGCCCCAGCATTTT. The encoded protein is CASSRGGGQPQHF.

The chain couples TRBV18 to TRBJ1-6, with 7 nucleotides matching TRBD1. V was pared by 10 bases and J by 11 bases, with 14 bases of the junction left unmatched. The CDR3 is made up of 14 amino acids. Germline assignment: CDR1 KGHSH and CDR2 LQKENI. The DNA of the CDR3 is TGTGCCACTAAAGGACAGGATCGTTTGGCACCCCTCCACTTT. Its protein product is CATKGQDRLAPLHF. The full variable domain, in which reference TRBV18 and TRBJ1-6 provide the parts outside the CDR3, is NAGVMQNPRHLVRRRGQEARLRCSPMKGHSHVYWYRQLPEEGLKFMVYLQKENIIDESGMPKERFSAEFPKEGPSILRIQQVVRGDSAAYFCATKGQDRLAPLHFGNGTRLTVT.

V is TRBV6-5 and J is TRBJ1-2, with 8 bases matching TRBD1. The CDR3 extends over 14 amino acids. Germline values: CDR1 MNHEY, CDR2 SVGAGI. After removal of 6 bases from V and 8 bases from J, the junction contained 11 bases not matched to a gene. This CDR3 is CASRLQGDPRGYTF. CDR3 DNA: TGTGCCAGCAGACTACAGGGGGACCCACGGGGCTACACCTTC.

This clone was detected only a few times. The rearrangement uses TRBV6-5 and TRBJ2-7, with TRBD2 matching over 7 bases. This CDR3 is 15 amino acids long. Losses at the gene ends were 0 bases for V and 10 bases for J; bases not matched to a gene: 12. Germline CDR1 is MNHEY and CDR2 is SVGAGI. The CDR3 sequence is CASSYSRTSYGTQYF. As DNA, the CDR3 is TGTGCCAGCAGTTACTCGAGGACTAGTTATGGAACTCAGTACTTC.

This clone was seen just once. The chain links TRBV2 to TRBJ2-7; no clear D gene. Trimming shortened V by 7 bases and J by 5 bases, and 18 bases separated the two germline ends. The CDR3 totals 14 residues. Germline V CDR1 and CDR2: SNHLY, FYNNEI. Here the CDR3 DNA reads TGTGCCAGCACAACCGGGTGGGTACTCGACGAGCAGTACTTC. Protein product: CASTTGWVLDEQYF. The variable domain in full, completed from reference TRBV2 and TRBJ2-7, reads EPEVTQTPSHQVTQMGQEVILRCVPISNHLYFYWYRQILGQKVEFLVSFYNNEISEKSEIFDDQFSVERPDGSNFTLKIRSTKLEDSAMYFCASTTGWVLDEQYFGPGTRLTVT.

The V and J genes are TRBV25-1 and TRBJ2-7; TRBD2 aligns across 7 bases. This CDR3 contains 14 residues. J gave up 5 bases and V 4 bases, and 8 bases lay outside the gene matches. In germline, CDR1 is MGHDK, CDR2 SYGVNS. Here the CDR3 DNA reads TGTGCCAGCAGTGGTGAGACTAGCTTCAACGAGCAGTACTTC. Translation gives CASSGETSFNEQYF.

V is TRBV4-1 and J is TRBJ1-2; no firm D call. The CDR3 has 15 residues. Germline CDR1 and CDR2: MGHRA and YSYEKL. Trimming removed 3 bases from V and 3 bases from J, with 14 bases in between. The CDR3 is CASSQGLRGDYGYTF. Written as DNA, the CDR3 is TGCGCCAGCAGCCAGGGATTGCGGGGAGACTATGGCTACACCTTC.